This T cell receptor (beta chain) was recovered during a study of blood T cell repertoires in COVID-19. The germline V and J ends were trimmed by 1 base and 2 bases, with 8 bases remaining between them. CDR1 and CDR2 (germline): SGHTA, FQGNSA. The CDR3 runs 14 residues. As originally analysed: By means of reference gene primer amplification, nucleated cell counts were estimated. Repertoires were generated with immunoSEQ multiplex PCR, while TCRdb's copy carries only in-frame clones and drops some. That table gives V, J and clone size, and the DNA gave D and trimming. This table holds tens of thousands of clones, about 89% found once.

The origin of this receptor is a human donor in a cohort sampled during active COVID-19. The sample comprised peripheral blood. The rearrangement links TRBV7-2 to TRBJ1-1; D is unclear. The chain's CDR3 is CASSLGAANTEAFF. CDR3 sequence (DNA): TGTGCCAGCAGCTTAGGAGCGGCAAACACTGAAGCTTTCTTT.